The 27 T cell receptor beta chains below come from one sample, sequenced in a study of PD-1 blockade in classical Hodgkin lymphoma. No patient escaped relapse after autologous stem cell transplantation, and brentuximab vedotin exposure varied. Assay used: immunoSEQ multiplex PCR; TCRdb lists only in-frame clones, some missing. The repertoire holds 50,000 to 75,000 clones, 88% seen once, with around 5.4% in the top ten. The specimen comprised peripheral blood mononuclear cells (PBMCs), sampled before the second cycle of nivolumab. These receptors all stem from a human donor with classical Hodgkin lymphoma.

CDR3 residues: CASSAPRDRDTDTQYF. As DNA, the CDR3 is TGCGCCAGCAGCGCCCCCCGGGACAGGGACACAGATACGCAGTATTTT. The rearrangement uses TRBV5-1 and TRBJ2-3; TRBD1 agrees at 9 bases. The CDR3 covers 16 residues. Looked up from germline, CDR1 is SGHRS and CDR2 is YFSETQ. Trimming cost V 4 bases and J 2 bases; bases outside gene matches: 8.

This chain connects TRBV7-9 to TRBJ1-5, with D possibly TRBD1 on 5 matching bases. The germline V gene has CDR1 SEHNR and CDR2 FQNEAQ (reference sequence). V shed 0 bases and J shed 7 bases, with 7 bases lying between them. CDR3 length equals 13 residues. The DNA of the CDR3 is TGTGCCAGCAGCTTAGCGGGGGAACAGCCCCAGCATTTT. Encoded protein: CASSLAGEQPQHF.

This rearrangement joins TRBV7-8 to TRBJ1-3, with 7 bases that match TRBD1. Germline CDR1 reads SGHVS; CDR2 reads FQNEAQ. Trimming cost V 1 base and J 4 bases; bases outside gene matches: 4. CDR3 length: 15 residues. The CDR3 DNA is TGTGCCAGCAGCTTAGTACAGGGGCTCGGAAACACCATATATTTT. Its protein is CASSLVQGLGNTIYF.

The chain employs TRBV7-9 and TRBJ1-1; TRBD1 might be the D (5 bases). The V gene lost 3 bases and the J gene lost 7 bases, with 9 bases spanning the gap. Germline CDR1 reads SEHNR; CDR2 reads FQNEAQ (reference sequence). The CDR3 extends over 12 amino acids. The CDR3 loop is CASSLGDLEAFF. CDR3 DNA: TGTGCCAGCAGCTTGGGGGATCTTGAAGCTTTCTTT.

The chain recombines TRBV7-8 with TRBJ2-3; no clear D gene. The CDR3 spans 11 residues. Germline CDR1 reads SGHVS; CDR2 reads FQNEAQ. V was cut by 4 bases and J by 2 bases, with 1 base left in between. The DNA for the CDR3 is TGTGCCAGCAGCTCCACAGATACGCAGTATTTT. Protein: CASSSTDTQYF.

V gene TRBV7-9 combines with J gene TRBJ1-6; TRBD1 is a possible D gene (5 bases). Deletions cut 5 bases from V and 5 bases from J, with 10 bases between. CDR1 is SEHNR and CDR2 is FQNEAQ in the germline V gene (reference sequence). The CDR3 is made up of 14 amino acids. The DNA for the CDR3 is TGTGCCAGCAGCGTCAAGACAGATAATTCACCCCTCCACTTT. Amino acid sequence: CASSVKTDNSPLHF.

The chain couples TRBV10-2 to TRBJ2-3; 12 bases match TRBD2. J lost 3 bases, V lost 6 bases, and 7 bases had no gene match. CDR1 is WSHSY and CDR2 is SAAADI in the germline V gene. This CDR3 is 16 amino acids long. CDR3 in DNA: TGCGCCAGCAGGAGCCCACTAGCGGGGGGTACAGATACGCAGTATTTT. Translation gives CASRSPLAGGTDTQYF.

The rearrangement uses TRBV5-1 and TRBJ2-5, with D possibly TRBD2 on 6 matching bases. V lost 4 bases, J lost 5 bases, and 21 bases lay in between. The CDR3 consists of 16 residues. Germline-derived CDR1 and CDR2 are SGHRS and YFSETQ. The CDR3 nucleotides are TGCGCCAGCAGCGTGGGGGGTCAACCGGGGAGGGAGACCCAGTACTTC. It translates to CASSVGGQPGRETQYF.

The CDR3 sequence is CASSSTGGAETEAFF. The CDR3 DNA is TGCGCCAGCAGCTCCACCGGGGGCGCCGAAACTGAAGCTTTCTTT. The V call is TRBV5-1, the J call TRBJ1-1; possible D gene TRBD1, 6 bases. V dropped 3 bases and J dropped 5 bases, with 17 bases sitting between them. Germline V CDR1 and CDR2: SGHRS, YFSETQ. The CDR3 sequence is 15 residues long.

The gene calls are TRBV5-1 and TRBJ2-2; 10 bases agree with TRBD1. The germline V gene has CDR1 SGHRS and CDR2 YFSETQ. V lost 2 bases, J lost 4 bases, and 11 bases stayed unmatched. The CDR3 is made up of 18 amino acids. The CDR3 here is CASSFPETGGRGTGELFF. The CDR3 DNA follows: TGCGCCAGCAGCTTTCCAGAGACAGGGGGCAGGGGCACCGGGGAGCTGTTTTTT.

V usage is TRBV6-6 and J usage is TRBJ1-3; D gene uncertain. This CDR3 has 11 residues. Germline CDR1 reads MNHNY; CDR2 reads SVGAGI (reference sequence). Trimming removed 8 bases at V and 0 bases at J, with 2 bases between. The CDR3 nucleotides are TGTGCCAGCGGCTCTGGAAACACCATATATTTT. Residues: CASGSGNTIYF.

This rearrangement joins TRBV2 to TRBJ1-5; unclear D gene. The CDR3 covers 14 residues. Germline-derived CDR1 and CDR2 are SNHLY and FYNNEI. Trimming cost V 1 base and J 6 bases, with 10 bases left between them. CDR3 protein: CASSEGLGSQPQHF. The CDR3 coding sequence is TGTGCCAGCAGTGAAGGGTTAGGTTCTCAGCCCCAGCATTTT.

CDR3 amino acids: CAISDPTDYEQYF. The CDR3 DNA reads as TGTGCCATCAGTGACCCGACCGACTACGAGCAGTACTTC. The chain carries TRBV10-3 and TRBJ2-7; the D is unclear. The CDR3 runs 13 residues. CDR1 ENHRY and CDR2 SYGVKD come from the germline V gene. The ends were cut back, 3 bases at V and 3 bases at J, with 9 bases in the middle.

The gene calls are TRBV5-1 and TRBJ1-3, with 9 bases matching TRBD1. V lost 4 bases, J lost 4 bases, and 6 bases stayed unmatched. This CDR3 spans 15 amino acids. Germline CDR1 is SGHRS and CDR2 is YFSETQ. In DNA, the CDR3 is TGCGCCAGCAGCCCCAGGACAGGGGAGGGAAACACCATATATTTT. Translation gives CASSPRTGEGNTIYF.

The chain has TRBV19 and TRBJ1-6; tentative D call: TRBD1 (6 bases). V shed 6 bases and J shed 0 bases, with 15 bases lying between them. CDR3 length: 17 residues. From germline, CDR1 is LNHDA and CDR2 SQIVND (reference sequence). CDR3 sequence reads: CASRTRQGSSYNSPLHF. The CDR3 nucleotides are TGTGCCAGTAGAACACGCCAGGGGAGCTCCTATAATTCACCCCTCCACTTT.

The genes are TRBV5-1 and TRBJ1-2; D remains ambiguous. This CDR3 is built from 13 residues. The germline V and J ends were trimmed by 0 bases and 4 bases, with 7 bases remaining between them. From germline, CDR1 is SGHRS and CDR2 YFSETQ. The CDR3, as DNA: TGCGCCAGCAGCTTGGATTCGACCTATGGCTACACCTTC. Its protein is CASSLDSTYGYTF.

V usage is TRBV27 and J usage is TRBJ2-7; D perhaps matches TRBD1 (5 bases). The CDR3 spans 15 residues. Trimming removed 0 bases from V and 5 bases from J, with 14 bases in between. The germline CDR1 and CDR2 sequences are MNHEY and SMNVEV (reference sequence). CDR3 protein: CASSLSRTGRDEQYF. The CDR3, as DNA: TGTGCCAGCAGTTTATCGAGAACAGGTCGCGACGAGCAGTACTTC.

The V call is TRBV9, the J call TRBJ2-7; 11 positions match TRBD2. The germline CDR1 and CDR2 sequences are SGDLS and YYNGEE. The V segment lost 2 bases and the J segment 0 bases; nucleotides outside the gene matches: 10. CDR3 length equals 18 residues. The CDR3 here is CASSVSGGGLLSSYEQYF. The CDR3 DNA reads TGTGCCAGCAGCGTTAGCGGGGGGGGACTCTTGAGCTCCTACGAGCAGTACTTC.

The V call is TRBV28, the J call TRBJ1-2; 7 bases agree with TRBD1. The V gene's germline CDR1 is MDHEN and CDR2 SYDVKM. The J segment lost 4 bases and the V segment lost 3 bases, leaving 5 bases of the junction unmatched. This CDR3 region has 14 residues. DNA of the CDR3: TGTGCCAGCAGTTTCGGGCAGGGGGTCTATGGCTACACCTTC. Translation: CASSFGQGVYGYTF.

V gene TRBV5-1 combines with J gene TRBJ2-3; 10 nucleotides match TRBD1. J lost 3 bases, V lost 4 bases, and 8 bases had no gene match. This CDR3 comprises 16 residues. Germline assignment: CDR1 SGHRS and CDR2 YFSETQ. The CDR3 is CASSDPRQGATDTQYF. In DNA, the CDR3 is TGCGCCAGCAGCGACCCGAGACAGGGGGCTACAGATACGCAGTATTTT.

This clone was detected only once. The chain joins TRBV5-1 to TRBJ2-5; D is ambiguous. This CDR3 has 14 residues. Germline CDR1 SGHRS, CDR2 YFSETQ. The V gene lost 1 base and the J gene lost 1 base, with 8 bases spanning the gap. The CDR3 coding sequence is TGCGCCAGCAGCTTGAATGGAGCCCAAGAGACCCAGTACTTC. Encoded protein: CASSLNGAQETQYF.

For the CDR3, the DNA is TGTGCCATCAGTGAGCCGACAGGAAATTCTTTCTATGGCTACACCTTC. It yields the protein CAISEPTGNSFYGYTF. The chain carries TRBV10-3 and TRBJ1-2; a possible D gene is TRBD1 (6 bases). Looked up from germline, CDR1 is ENHRY and CDR2 is SYGVKD. Trimming cost V 2 bases and J 4 bases, with 17 bases left between them. The CDR3 loop spans 16 amino acids.

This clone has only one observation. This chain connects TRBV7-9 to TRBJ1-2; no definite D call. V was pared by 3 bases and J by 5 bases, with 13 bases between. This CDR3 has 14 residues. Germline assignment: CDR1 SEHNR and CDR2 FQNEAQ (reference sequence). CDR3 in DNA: TGTGCCAGCAGCTTGGTCGTGGGAGGTTATGGCTACACCTTC. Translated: CASSLVVGGYGYTF. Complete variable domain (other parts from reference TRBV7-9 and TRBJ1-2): DTGVSQNPRHKITKRGQNVTFRCDPISEHNRLYWYRQTLGQGPEFLTYFQNEAQLEKSRLLSDRFSAERPKGSFSTLEIQRTEQGDSAMYLCASSLVVGGYGYTFGSGTRLTVV.

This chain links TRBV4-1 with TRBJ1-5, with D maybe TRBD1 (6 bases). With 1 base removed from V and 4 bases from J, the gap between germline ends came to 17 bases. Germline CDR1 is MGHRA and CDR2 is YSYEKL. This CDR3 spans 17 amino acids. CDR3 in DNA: TGCGCCAGCAGCCAAGGAGCGGGGGGCGGCCTAAATCAGCCCCAGCATTTT. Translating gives CASSQGAGGGLNQPQHF.

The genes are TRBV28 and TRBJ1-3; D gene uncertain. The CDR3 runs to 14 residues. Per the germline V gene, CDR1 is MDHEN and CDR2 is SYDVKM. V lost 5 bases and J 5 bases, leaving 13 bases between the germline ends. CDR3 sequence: CASSPQSTRNTIYF. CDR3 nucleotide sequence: TGTGCCAGCAGTCCTCAGAGTACTAGAAACACCATATATTTT.

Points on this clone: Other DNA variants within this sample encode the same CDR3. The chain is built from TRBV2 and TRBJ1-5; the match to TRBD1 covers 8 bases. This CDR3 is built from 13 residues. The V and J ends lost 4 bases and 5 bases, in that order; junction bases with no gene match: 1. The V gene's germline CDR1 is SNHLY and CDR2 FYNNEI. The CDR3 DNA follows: TGTGCCAGCAGTGGGACAGGGTATCAGCCCCAGCATTTT. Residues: CASSGTGYQPQHF. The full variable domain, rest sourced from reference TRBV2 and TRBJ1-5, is EPEVTQTPSHQVTQMGQEVILRCVPISNHLYFYWYRQILGQKVEFLVSFYNNEISEKSEIFDDQFSVERPDGSNFTLKIRSTKLEDSAMYFCASSGTGYQPQHFGDGTRLSIL.

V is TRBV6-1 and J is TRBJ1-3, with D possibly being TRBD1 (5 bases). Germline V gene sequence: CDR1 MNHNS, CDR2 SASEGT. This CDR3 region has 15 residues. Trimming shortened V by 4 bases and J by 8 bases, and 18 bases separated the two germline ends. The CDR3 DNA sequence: TGTGCCAGCAGTGCCCCCGGGACGGGGACGGACACCATATATTTT. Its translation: CASSAPGTGTDTIYF.